Listed here are 27 T cell receptor beta chains from one sample, sequenced in a study of human T cells and chemical hapten exposure (dated by TCRdb to about 2021). In the paper's terms, the time point label means: pre-sensitization, week 0. The sample's treatment or condition label, decoded: therapeutic diphenylcyclopropenone sensitization with weekly scalp DPC. Receptors were amplified or captured by RACE. For sequencing, a NextSeq 500 was employed. TCRdb handled the public reads itself, with Q25 trimming in fastp and clone calling in MiXCR, and kept productive beta chains. Each CDR3 protein appears once, grouped with its most common genes and DNA. In this sample the table shows tens of thousands of distinct CDR3 sequences, roughly 6.7% of which occur a single time. 1.5% to 2% of the sample is taken by the ten largest. The sample here was whole blood, taken in connection with sensitization to the hapten diphenylcyclopropenone (DPC). The receptors were gathered from a woman under 40 with alopecia areata. Some clones in this sample may be carry-over from other donors' samples.

This clonotype occurred many times. The chain uses TRBV12-5 and TRBJ2-6; TRBD1 matches 8 bases. V was clipped by 5 bases and J by 2 bases; unmatched bases: 5. The CDR3 has 16 amino acids. Germline CDR1 reads LGHNT; CDR2 reads FRNRAP. CDR3 sequence reads: CASGPSGGPGANVLTF. The CDR3 nucleotides are TGTGCTAGTGGTCCCTCAGGGGGCCCTGGGGCCAACGTCCTGACTTTC. Together with reference TRBV12-5 and TRBJ2-6, the CDR3 gives the full variable domain: DARVTQTPRHKVTEMGQEVTMRCQPILGHNTVFWYRQTMMQGLELLAYFRNRAPLDDSGMPKDRFSAEMPDATLATLKIQPSEPRDSAVYFCASGPSGGPGANVLTFGAGSRLTVL.

At least ten counts were recorded for this clonotype. This sequence joins TRBV11-2 and TRBJ2-6; D ambiguous. The CDR3 length is 15 residues. The V gene lost 1 base and the J gene lost 0 bases, with 4 bases spanning the gap. The V gene's germline CDR1 is SGHAT and CDR2 FQNNGV. The CDR3 DNA reads TGTGCCAGCAGCTTAGCGCGCTCTGGGGCCAACGTCCTGACTTTC. The encoded protein is CASSLARSGANVLTF.

This clonotype turned up a few times. This rearrangement joins TRBV29-1 to TRBJ2-6, with a weak D call TRBD2 (5 bases). Germline assignment: CDR1 SQVTM and CDR2 ANQGSEA. Deletions cut 3 bases from V and 0 bases from J, with 9 bases between. The CDR3 extends over 15 amino acids. CDR3 loop: CSVEPGNSGANVLTF. For the CDR3, the DNA is TGCAGCGTTGAGCCGGGGAACTCTGGGGCCAACGTCCTGACTTTC.

There are many counts of this clonotype. The chain uses TRBV11-1 and TRBJ2-7, with TRBD1 identical over 8 bases. The CDR3 is 15 residues long. J gave up 3 bases and V 2 bases, and 6 bases lay outside the gene matches. Germline lookup yields CDR1 SGHAT and CDR2 FQDESV (reference sequence). CDR3 in DNA: TGTGCCAGCAGCTTATCGGGACAGGCCGGCTACGAGCAGTACTTC. Protein sequence: CASSLSGQAGYEQYF.

Only a few counts were recorded for this clonotype. This chain connects TRBV30 to TRBJ1-1; 7 nucleotides align to TRBD1. From germline, CDR1 is GTSNPN and CDR2 SVGIG (reference sequence). This CDR3 region has 12 residues. V shed 2 bases, J shed 11 bases, and the junction held 8 bases outside the gene matches. In nucleotides, the CDR3 is TGTGCCTGGAGTCCCACAGGGGTAGACGCTTTCTTT. Translated, it gives CAWSPTGVDAFF.

This clonotype was seen at least ten times. The CDR3 sequence: CASSFGGRWFF. The CDR3 DNA reads as TGTGCCAGCAGTTTCGGGGGGCGATGGTTCTTC. The chain links TRBV28 to TRBJ2-1, with D maybe TRBD2 (7 bases). V lost 3 bases and J 15 bases, leaving 12 bases between the germline ends. The CDR3 is 11 amino acids. Germline V lookup: CDR1 MDHEN, CDR2 SYDVKM.

This clonotype was seen only a few times. V is TRBV3-1 and J is TRBJ1-2; D gene uncertain. V lost 0 bases and J lost 12, with 8 bases in between. Germline V lookup: CDR1 LGHDT, CDR2 YNNKEL (reference sequence). The CDR3 is 11 residues long. This CDR3 reads CASSQDLHHTF. In DNA form, the CDR3 reads TGTGCCAGCAGCCAAGATCTGCACCACACCTTC.

This clonotype occurred once. Being one base from a much bigger clone, this may be a read error. The chain couples TRBV18 to TRBJ1-1; tentative D call: TRBD1 (5 bases). Germline V gene sequence: CDR1 KGHSH, CDR2 LQKENI. The length of the CDR3 is 15 residues. Trimming took 2 bases from V and 4 from J, leaving 14 bases between them. CDR3 in DNA: TGTGCCAGCTCACCATTGTCAGGGAGTCGCACTGAAGCTTTCTTT. This codes for CASSPLSGSRTEAFF.

At least ten counts were recorded for this clonotype. The rearrangement uses TRBV6-1 and TRBJ1-1; tentatively, D is TRBD1 (5 bases). The CDR3 contains 13 residues. Trimming stripped 2 bases from V and 7 bases from J, with 11 bases between. The V gene's germline CDR1 is MNHNS and CDR2 SASEGT. As DNA, the CDR3 is TGTGCCAGCAGTGAAATCGTGGGGGGTGAAGCTTTCTTT. Its translation is CASSEIVGGEAFF.

Many counts were recorded for this clonotype. This chain uses TRBV7-9 with TRBJ2-5; possibly TRBD1 for D (8 bases). CDR3 length equals 15 residues. The V gene lost 5 bases and the J gene lost 2 bases, with 15 bases spanning the gap. Germline-derived CDR1 and CDR2 are SEHNR and FQNEAQ (reference sequence). CDR3: CASSPDREGQETQYF. The DNA of the CDR3 is TGTGCCAGCAGCCCGGACAGGGAGGGACAAGAGACCCAGTACTTC.

This clonotype was recorded many times. This chain uses TRBV11-2 with TRBJ2-7, with D tentatively TRBD1 (5 bases). The germline V gene has CDR1 SGHAT and CDR2 FQNNGV. The V end lost 4 bases, the J end lost 5 bases, and 21 bases lay between the germline ends. The CDR3 is 16 amino acids. CDR3 nucleotide sequence: TGTGCCAGCAGCTACGGCACAGGTTCGTTTCTTAACGAGCAGTACTTC. Translated: CASSYGTGSFLNEQYF.

This clonotype was detected ten times or more. This CDR3 is CSARDRQHNTEAFF. CDR3 coding DNA: TGCAGTGCTAGAGATCGTCAGCACAACACTGAAGCTTTCTTT. The rearrangement links TRBV20-1 to TRBJ1-1, with D hard to call. V was shortened by 0 bases and J by 2 bases, with 10 bases between the two germline ends. Germline V gene sequence: CDR1 DFQATT, CDR2 SNEGSKA (reference sequence). The CDR3 spans 14 residues.

This clonotype was observed many times. The J gene is TRBJ2-7, the V gene TRBV20-1; D perhaps matches TRBD2 (6 bases). The V end was cut by 5 bases, the J end by 3 bases, with 20 bases between. CDR1 and CDR2 from the germline V gene are DFQATT and SNEGSKA (reference sequence). The CDR3 is 15 residues long. Here the CDR3 DNA reads TGCAGTGCTTGGACAACTAAGCGGGCGAACTACGAGCAGTACTTC. Its protein is CSAWTTKRANYEQYF.

This clonotype was detected many times. The CDR3 DNA reads TGTGCCACCAGCAGAGCCCAGAACACCGGGGAGCTGTTTTTT. As protein: CATSRAQNTGELFF. The chain is built from TRBV15 and TRBJ2-2; D gene unclear. From germline, CDR1 is LNHNV and CDR2 YYDKDF (reference sequence). V lost 1 base, J lost 1 base, and 4 bases lay in between. This CDR3 is 14 amino acids long.

This clonotype was detected many times. The gene calls are TRBV20-1 and TRBJ2-3, with 10 bases fitting TRBD1. Trimming cost V 6 bases and J 6 bases; bases outside gene matches: 21. The CDR3 totals 18 residues. CDR1 and CDR2 from the germline V gene are DFQATT and SNEGSKA (reference sequence). The CDR3, as DNA: TGCAGTGCGACGGGACAGGGGATTTGGTACCGGCTACATGATACGCAGTATTTT. It specifies CSATGQGIWYRLHDTQYF.

The rearrangement uses TRBV20-1 and TRBJ2-7; no clear D gene. Trimming took 3 bases from V and 9 from J, leaving 24 bases between them. The CDR3 sequence is 15 residues long. Germline values: CDR1 DFQATT, CDR2 SNEGSKA (reference sequence). CDR3 coding DNA: TGCAGTGCTAGCGACCCCCGCAGGCGGTCTTTCGGGCAGTACTTC. This translates into CSASDPRRRSFGQYF.

The chain is built from TRBV12-3 or TRBV12-4 and TRBJ1-1; D is ambiguous. This CDR3 is 11 amino acids long. V was pared by 3 bases and J by 7 bases, with 6 bases between. This CDR3 reads CASSLAGEAFF. The CDR3 DNA sequence: TGTGCCAGCAGTTTGGCCGGTGAAGCTTTCTTT.

This clonotype was counted many times. The chain combines TRBV5-1 with TRBJ2-3; the D gene could be TRBD1 or TRBD2 (5 bases each). Germline V gene sequence: CDR1 SGHRS, CDR2 YFSETQ. V was trimmed by 4 bases and J by 4 bases, leaving 16 bases between them. The CDR3 has 15 amino acids. The CDR3 nucleotides read TGCGCCAGCAGCGAGGGGACGTCCGTTGCAGATACGCAGTATTTT. Encoded protein: CASSEGTSVADTQYF.

This clonotype was found many times. The chain is built from TRBV5-1 and TRBJ2-1, with D tentatively TRBD1 or TRBD2 (5 bases each). The length of the CDR3 is 16 residues. Trimming cost V 0 bases and J 10 bases, with 20 bases left between them. Germline values: CDR1 SGHRS, CDR2 YFSETQ. As DNA, the CDR3 is TGCGCCAGCAGCTTGGCCTGGGGGACCCTTTCAGTGGAGCAGTTCTTC. Protein sequence: CASSLAWGTLSVEQFF.

The rearrangement joins TRBV5-5 to TRBJ2-2; unclear D gene. CDR3 length equals 16 residues. Germline-derived CDR1 and CDR2 are SGHKS and YYEKEE (reference sequence). Trimming pared 1 base from V and 0 bases from J, leaving 10 bases between. The CDR3 DNA sequence: TGTGCCAGCAGCTTGTTTGGCTCCGCGAACACCGGGGAGCTGTTTTTT. Its translation is CASSLFGSANTGELFF.

This clonotype came up many times. The CDR3 reads CASSLVGFYEQFF. The CDR3 region has the DNA TGTGCCAGCAGCTTAGTTGGTTTCTATGAGCAGTTCTTC. The gene calls are TRBV7-2 and TRBJ2-1; no reliable D call. The germline V gene has CDR1 SGHTA and CDR2 FQGNSA. V lost 1 base and J lost 8, with 9 bases in between. The CDR3 covers 13 residues.

This clonotype was counted ten times or more. The chain employs TRBV30 and TRBJ2-4, with 10 bases aligning to TRBD1. Trimming cost V 7 bases and J 5 bases; bases outside gene matches: 2. The germline CDR1 and CDR2 sequences are GTSNPN and SVGIG (reference sequence). The CDR3 has 12 amino acids. In DNA form, the CDR3 reads TGTGCCTCGACAGGGGGCGAAAACATTCAGTACTTC. Translated: CASTGGENIQYF.

The gene calls are TRBV18 and TRBJ1-2; 7 bases match TRBD1. CDR1 and CDR2 (germline): KGHSH, LQKENI. This CDR3 spans 16 amino acids. Trimming at V came to 3 bases and at J to 1 base, leaving 8 bases not matched to a gene. In nucleotides, the CDR3 is TGTGCCAGCTCACCCCCTAGGACAGGCCTTAACTATGGCTACACCTTC. It is translated as CASSPPRTGLNYGYTF.

This clonotype was counted ten times or more. The chain combines TRBV12-3 or TRBV12-4 with TRBJ1-3; 7 positions agree with TRBD1. This CDR3 has 15 amino acids. The junction had 5 bases not matched to a gene; V was cut back by 6 bases and J by 0 bases. This chain's CDR3 is CASSLGQNSGNTIYF. CDR3 nucleotide sequence: TGTGCCAGCAGCCTGGGACAGAACTCTGGAAACACCATATATTTT.

This clonotype was counted many times. The chain combines TRBV4-2 with TRBJ2-5; 9 nucleotides line up with TRBD2. The CDR3 extends over 17 amino acids. Germline V CDR1 and CDR2: LGHNA, YNFKEQ. Trimming at V came to 4 bases and at J to 4 bases, leaving 13 bases not matched to a gene. CDR3 protein: CASSRQSGGGVGETQYF. The CDR3 DNA reads TGTGCCAGCAGCCGCCAAAGTGGCGGGGGGGTAGGAGAGACCCAGTACTTC.

This clonotype was seen only a few times. The chain uses TRBV5-1 and TRBJ1-1; 7 bases match TRBD1. The germline CDR1 and CDR2 sequences are SGHRS and YFSETQ. The CDR3 covers 13 residues. The V and J ends lost 4 bases and 5 bases, in that order; junction bases with no gene match: 5. CDR3 in amino acids: CASSPKTGTEAFF. The CDR3 nucleotides are TGCGCCAGCAGCCCAAAGACAGGGACTGAAGCTTTCTTT.

In this sample, this clonotype turned up many times. The rearrangement uses TRBV5-6 and TRBJ2-7; TRBD2 matches 9 bases. V shed 4 bases and J 4 bases; nucleotides not matched to a gene: 15. This CDR3 has 17 residues. CDR1 and CDR2 (germline): SGHDT, YYEEEE. CDR3 sequence: CASSTRKRGAVAYEQYF. CDR3 in DNA: TGTGCCAGCAGCACCCGGAAGCGGGGGGCGGTTGCGTACGAGCAGTACTTC.